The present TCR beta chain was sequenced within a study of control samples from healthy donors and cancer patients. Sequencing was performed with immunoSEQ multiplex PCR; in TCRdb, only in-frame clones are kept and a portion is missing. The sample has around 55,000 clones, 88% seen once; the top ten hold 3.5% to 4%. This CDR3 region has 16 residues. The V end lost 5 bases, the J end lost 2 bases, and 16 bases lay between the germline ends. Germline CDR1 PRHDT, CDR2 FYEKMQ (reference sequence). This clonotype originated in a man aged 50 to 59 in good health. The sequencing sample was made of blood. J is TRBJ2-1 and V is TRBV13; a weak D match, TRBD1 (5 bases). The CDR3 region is CASSHQSGIAYNEQFF. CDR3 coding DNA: TGTGCCAGCAGCCATCAATCAGGGATCGCCTACAATGAGCAGTTCTTC. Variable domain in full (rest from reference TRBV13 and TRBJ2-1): AAGVIQSPRHLIKEKRETATLKCYPIPRHDTVYWYQQGPGQDPQFLISFYEKMQSDKGSIPDRFSAQQFSDYHSELNMSSLELGDSALYFCASSHQSGIAYNEQFFGPGTRLTVL.